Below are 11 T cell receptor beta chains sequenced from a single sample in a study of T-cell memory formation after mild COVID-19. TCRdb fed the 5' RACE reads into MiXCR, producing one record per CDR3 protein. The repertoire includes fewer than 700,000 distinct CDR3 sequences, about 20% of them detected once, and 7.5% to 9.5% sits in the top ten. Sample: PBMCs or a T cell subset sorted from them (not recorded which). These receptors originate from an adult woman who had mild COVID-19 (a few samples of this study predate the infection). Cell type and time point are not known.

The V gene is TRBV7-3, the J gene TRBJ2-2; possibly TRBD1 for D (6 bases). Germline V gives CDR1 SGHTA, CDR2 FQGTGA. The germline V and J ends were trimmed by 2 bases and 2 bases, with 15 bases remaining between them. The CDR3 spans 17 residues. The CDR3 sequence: CASSLFQGQINTGELFF. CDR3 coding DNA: TGTGCCAGCAGCTTATTCCAGGGGCAGATAAACACCGGGGAGCTGTTTTTT. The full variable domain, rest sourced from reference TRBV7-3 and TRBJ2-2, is GAGVSQTPSNKVTEKGKYVELRCDPISGHTALYWYRQSLGQGPEFLIYFQGTGAADDSGLPNDRFFAVRPEGSVSTLKIQRTERGDSAVYLCASSLFQGQINTGELFFGEGSRLTVL.

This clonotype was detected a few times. The CDR3 here is CASSQLPDMTGVVGNTIYF. The CDR3 DNA follows: TGTGCCAGCAGCCAACTCCCAGACATGACAGGGGTTGTTGGAAACACCATATATTTT. The rearrangement joins TRBV7-7 to TRBJ1-3; 8 positions match TRBD1. CDR1 is SSHAT and CDR2 is FNYEAQ in the germline V gene (reference sequence). J lost 3 bases, V lost 5 bases, and 18 bases had no gene match. CDR3 length: 19 amino acids.

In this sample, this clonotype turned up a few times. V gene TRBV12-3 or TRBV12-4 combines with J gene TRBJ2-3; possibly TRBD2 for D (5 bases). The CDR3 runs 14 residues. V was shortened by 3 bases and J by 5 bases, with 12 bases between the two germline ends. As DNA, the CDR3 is TGTGCCAGCAGTTTTGGTACTAGTGGAGATACGCAGTATTTT. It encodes CASSFGTSGDTQYF.

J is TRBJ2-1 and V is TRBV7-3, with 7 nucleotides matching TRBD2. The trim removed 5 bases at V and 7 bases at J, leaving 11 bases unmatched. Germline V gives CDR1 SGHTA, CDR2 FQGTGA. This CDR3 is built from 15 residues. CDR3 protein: CASSPGGGHMNEQFF. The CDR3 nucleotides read TGTGCCAGCAGCCCGGGAGGCGGACATATGAATGAGCAGTTCTTC.

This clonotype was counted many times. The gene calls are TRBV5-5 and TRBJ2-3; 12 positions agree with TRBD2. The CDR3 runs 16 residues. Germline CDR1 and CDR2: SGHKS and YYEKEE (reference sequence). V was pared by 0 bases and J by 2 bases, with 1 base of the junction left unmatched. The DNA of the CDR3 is TGTGCCAGCAGCTTGGGACTAGCGGGGGACACAGATACGCAGTATTTT. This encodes CASSLGLAGDTDTQYF.

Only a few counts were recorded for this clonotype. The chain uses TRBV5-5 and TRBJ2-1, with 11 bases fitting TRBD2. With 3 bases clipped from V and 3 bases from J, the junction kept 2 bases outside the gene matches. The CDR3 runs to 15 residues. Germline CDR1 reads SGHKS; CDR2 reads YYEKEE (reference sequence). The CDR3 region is CASSSTSGNYNEQFF. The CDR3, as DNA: TGTGCCAGCAGCTCGACTAGCGGGAACTACAATGAGCAGTTCTTC. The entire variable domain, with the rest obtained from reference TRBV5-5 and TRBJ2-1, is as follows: DAGVTQSPTHLIKTRGQQVTLRCSPISGHKSVSWYQQVLGQGPQFIFQYYEKEERGRGNFPDRFSARQFPNYSSELNVNALLLGDSALYLCASSSTSGNYNEQFFGPGTRLTVL.

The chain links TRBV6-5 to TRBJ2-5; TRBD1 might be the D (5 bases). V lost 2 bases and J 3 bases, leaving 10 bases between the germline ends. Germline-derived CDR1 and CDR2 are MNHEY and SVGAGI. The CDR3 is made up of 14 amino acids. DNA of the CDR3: TGTGCCAGCAGTTACACGGACAATGAAGAGACCCAGTACTTC. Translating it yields CASSYTDNEETQYF.

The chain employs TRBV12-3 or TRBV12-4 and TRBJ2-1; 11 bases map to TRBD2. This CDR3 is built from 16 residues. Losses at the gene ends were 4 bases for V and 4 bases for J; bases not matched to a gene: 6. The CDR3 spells CASSSPSGRKYNEQFF. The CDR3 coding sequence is TGTGCCAGCAGTTCCCCTAGCGGGAGGAAGTACAATGAGCAGTTCTTC.

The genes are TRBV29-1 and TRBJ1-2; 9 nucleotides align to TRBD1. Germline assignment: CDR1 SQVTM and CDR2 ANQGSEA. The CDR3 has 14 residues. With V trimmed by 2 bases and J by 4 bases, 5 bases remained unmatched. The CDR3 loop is CSVERGQGSYGYTF. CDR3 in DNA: TGCAGCGTTGAAAGGGGACAGGGCAGCTATGGCTACACCTTC.

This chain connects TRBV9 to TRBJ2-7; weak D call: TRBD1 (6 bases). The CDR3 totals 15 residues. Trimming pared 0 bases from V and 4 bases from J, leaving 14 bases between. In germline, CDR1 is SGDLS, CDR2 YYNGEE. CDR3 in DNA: TGTGCCAGCAGCGTAGGTGCAGGGGACCCATACGAGCAGTACTTC. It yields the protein CASSVGAGDPYEQYF.

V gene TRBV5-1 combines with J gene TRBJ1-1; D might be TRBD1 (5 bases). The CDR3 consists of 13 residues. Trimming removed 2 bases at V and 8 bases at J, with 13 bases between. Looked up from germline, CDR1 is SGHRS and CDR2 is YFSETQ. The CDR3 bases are TGCGCCAGCAGCTTCGGGGCACCCGCCGAAGCTTTCTTT. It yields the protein CASSFGAPAEAFF.